The clone carrying this T cell receptor (beta chain) was seen only a few times. This sample was included in a study of blood T cell repertoires in COVID-19. The wider study: Specimens from acute and convalescent COVID-19 originated in the United States, Italy and Spain.

Clones were read by immunoSEQ multiplex PCR, and TCRdb kept only the in-frame ones, dropping some. The data show tens of thousands of clones, with 70% to 90% seen just once and around 26% held by the top ten. The CDR3 has 17 residues. The germline CDR1 and CDR2 sequences are SQVTM and ANQGSEA. The V end was cut by 4 bases, the J end by 5 bases, with 24 bases between. The J gene is TRBJ1-3, the V gene TRBV29-1; a weak D match, TRBD1 (6 bases). This TCR came from a man in his fifties or sixties with active or convalescent COVID-19. Specimen: peripheral blood. In DNA, the CDR3 is TGCAGCGTTGGGGGGCCGTTAAGGAATCGAATTAGAAACACCATATATTTT. Protein product: CSVGGPLRNRIRNTIYF.